This T cell receptor beta chain was captured in a study of OX40 agonist ivuxolimab in advanced cancers. Study at large: At doses from 0.01 to 10 mg/kg, patients were given intravenous ivuxolimab every 2 weeks.

With baseline, cycle 4 day 1, and cycle 7 day 1 as timepoints, blood was sampled. Remarks on this clone: Its antigen is as yet unknown.

In germline, CDR1 is SGHDN, CDR2 FVKESK. V was clipped by 5 bases and J by 1 base, with 14 bases between them. CDR3 length: 16 residues. Assay: immunoSEQ multiplex PCR; the TCRdb copy retains only in-frame clones and omits some. In the table there are over 100,000 clones, roughly 91% of which are singletons. General study results and limits: Normalized expansion of T-cell clones was also low for some nonresponders. At doses 0.1 to 3.0 mg/kg, CD4+ and CD8+ clones expanded.

Sequenced material: CD4+ or CD8+ T cells sorted from blood, taken in a trial of the OX40 agonist ivuxolimab. The source of this sequence is an adult with an advanced solid tumor such as melanoma, head and neck, liver or kidney cancer. V gene TRBV14 combines with J gene TRBJ2-2; D possibly uses TRBD1 or TRBD2 (6 bases each). The CDR3: CASSTTGRENTGELFF. The CDR3 DNA is TGTGCCAGCAGCACAACAGGGCGGGAGAACACCGGGGAGCTGTTTTTT. The full variable domain, completed using reference TRBV14 and TRBJ2-2, is EAGVTQFPSHSVIEKGQTVTLRCDPISGHDNLYWYRRVMGKEIKFLLHFVKESKQDESGMPNNRFLAERTGGTYSTLKVQPAELEDSGVYFCASSTTGRENTGELFFGEGSRLTVL.